This record looks at one T cell receptor beta chain sequence and its context. What it binds is not known. This sample is drawn from a study of blood T cells in healthy people across ages. Points from the study as a whole: Both naive CD4+ cell counts and diversity were greater in long-lived donors than in aged donors.

It was with a sample-barcoded 5' primer and a J-beta primer mix that a second PCR of roughly 6 to 12 cycles was run. Each CDR3 protein is one row after TCRdb ran MiXCR on the 5' RACE reads. The table shows around 1.5 million distinct CDR3 sequences, with around 59% occurring only once. The length of the CDR3 is 14 residues. The V end lost 5 bases, the J end lost 2 bases, and 11 bases lay between the germline ends. CDR1 and CDR2 (germline): SGHRS, YFSETQ. The donors, healthy Caucasians from Russia, were aged 6 to 90. This sequence originates from a young man in good health. Sequenced: blood. The V call is TRBV5-1, the J call TRBJ1-5; a weak D match, TRBD1 (5 bases). The CDR3 sequence: CASSPDTGNQPQHF. The CDR3 coding sequence is TGCGCCAGCAGTCCGGACACGGGCAATCAGCCCCAGCATTTT. Using reference TRBV5-1 and TRBJ1-5 for the parts outside the CDR3, the full variable domain is KAGVTQTPRYLIKTRGQQVTLSCSPISGHRSVSWYQQTPGQGLQFLFEYFSETQRNKGNFPGRFSGRQFSNSRSEMNVSTLELGDSALYLCASSPDTGNQPQHFGDGTRLSIL.